This record looks at one T cell receptor (beta chain) sequence and its context. Here immunoSEQ multiplex PCR was the method, and the copy in TCRdb shows in-frame clones only, minus some. The sample has under 200,000 clones, approximately 90% seen once. This sample stems from a study of blood T cell repertoires in COVID-19. Participants spanned ages about 18 to 95 years and resided in fewer than 30 US areas. The V gene's germline CDR1 is LNHDA and CDR2 SQIVND (reference sequence). V lost 5 bases and J lost 9; bases outside the gene matches: 10. The CDR3 contains 15 residues. Source material: PBMCs or T cells enriched from blood (not recorded which). The source is a woman aged 45-65 years who had recovered from COVID-19. This chain connects TRBV19 to TRBJ1-6, with 7 nucleotides matching TRBD1. The CDR3 DNA reads TGTGCCAGTAGTCCCCGACAGGGAGAAGCTTCACCCCTCCACTTT. This gives the protein CASSPRQGEASPLHF. The full variable domain, with the rest looked up from reference TRBV19 and TRBJ1-6, is DGGITQSPKYLFRKEGQNVTLSCEQNLNHDAMYWYRQDPGQGLRLIYYSQIVNDFQKGDIAEGYSVSREKKESFPLTVTSAQKNPTAFYLCASSPRQGEASPLHFGNGTRLTVT.